This is a list of T cell receptor beta chains from one sample in a study of T cells of healthy individuals. TCRdb re-called the 5' RACE reads through MiXCR, storing one row per CDR3 protein. In the table there are about 53,000 distinct CDR3 sequences, over 12% of which are singletons. The source is a human donor in good health. Each CDR3 is given with its conserved first and last residue. The D gene is left open where the match is weak. Size is omitted from some rows. Given values are once, few, many or a class for expanded clones.

j_call,clone_size,v_call,d_call,cdr3_nt,cdr3_aa
TRBJ2-1,.,TRBV19,TRBD2,TGTGCCAGTATATCAAGACATAGCGGGGCCAACAATGAGCAGTTCTTC,CASISRHSGANNEQFF
TRBJ2-5,.,TRBV7-9,.,TGTGCCAGCAGCAGGGGACGGCCTCCTCAAGAGACCCAGTACTTC,CASSRGRPPQETQYF
TRBJ2-3,.,TRBV24-1,.,TGTGCCACCAGTGATTTGGGGGGCATAGATACGCAGTATTTT,CATSDLGGIDTQYF
TRBJ2-1,many,TRBV7-2,.,TGTGCCAGCAGCTCGCGGGACCCAGCACGTCCATACAATGAGCAGTTCTTC,CASSSRDPARPYNEQFF
TRBJ2-7,few,TRBV5-1,.,TGCGCCAGCAGCTTTGAGATGGGGCCCTACGAGCAGTACTTC,CASSFEMGPYEQYF
TRBJ2-7,.,TRBV29-1,TRBD1,TGCAGCGTTGTGAGGGTGGACAGGGCCTCCTACGAGCAGTACTTC,CSVVRVDRASYEQYF
TRBJ1-5,few,TRBV7-9,.,TGTGCCAGCAGCTTAGCCAATGATCAGCCCCAGCATTTT,CASSLANDQPQHF
TRBJ1-1,many,TRBV30,.,TGTGCCTGGAGTGCTTATTCGGTAGGTGACGCTTTCTTT,CAWSAYSVGDAFF
TRBJ2-1,.,TRBV7-2,.,TGTGCCAGCAGCCCCGACAGGATAGCCGGCAATGAGCAGTTCTTC,CASSPDRIAGNEQFF
TRBJ2-2,many,TRBV29-1,.,TGCAGCGTTCTCACCGGGACGGTGAACACCGGGGAGCTGTTTTTT,CSVLTGTVNTGELFF
TRBJ2-6,.,TRBV11-2,.,TGTGCCAGCAGCTCTACTCCGACCTCTGGGGCCAACGTCCTGACTTTC,CASSSTPTSGANVLTF
TRBJ2-3,few,TRBV6-2/TRBV6-3,.,TGTGCCAGCACCTTGCAAATAGACCAGCTGGGGGGCACAGATACGCAGTATTTT,CASTLQIDQLGGTDTQYF
TRBJ1-5,many,TRBV20-1,TRBD1,TGCAGTGCTAGTGACGACAGGGGAGTGGGAAGCAATCAGCCCCAGCATTTT,CSASDDRGVGSNQPQHF
TRBJ2-3,many,TRBV9,TRBD2,TGTGCCAGCAGCGTAGCCAGCGGGAGGGCGAGGGGACTGGTGGCAGATACGCAGTATTTT,CASSVASGRARGLVADTQYF
TRBJ1-6,few,TRBV6-5,.,TGTGCCAGCAGTTATGTGGATAATTCACCCCTCCACTTT,CASSYVDNSPLHF
TRBJ1-3,many,TRBV5-8,.,TGTGCCAGCAGCTTGACCGGAAACACCATATATTTT,CASSLTGNTIYF
TRBJ1-2,many,TRBV19,TRBD1,TGTGCCCCCTCCCCGGGACAGGGGGAAGCTAACTATGGCTACACCTTC,CAPSPGQGEANYGYTF
TRBJ2-3,.,TRBV4-3,.,TGCGCCAGCAGCCAAGCGGTGCGGTCGCGGATTACAGATACGCAGTATTTT,CASSQAVRSRITDTQYF
TRBJ2-2,many,TRBV29-1,TRBD2,TGCAGCGTGTCTAGAGCGGGGGGGCGATCCGGGGAGCTGTTTTTT,CSVSRAGGRSGELFF
TRBJ2-1,.,TRBV9,.,TGTGCCAGCAGCGCCCCTAACAATGAGCAGTTCTTC,CASSAPNNEQFF
TRBJ2-1,few,TRBV12-5,.,TGTGCTAGTGCCTTCGGGGTTACCTACAATGAGCAGTTCTTC,CASAFGVTYNEQFF
TRBJ2-7,many,TRBV5-6,.,TGTGCCAGCAGCTTGTCGTGGTCCTACGAGCAGTACTTC,CASSLSWSYEQYF
TRBJ2-1,.,TRBV27,TRBD2,TGTGCCAGCAGTCTCGGGACTAGCCATGAGCAGTTCTTC,CASSLGTSHEQFF
TRBJ1-2,medium-sized,TRBV7-2,.,TGTGCCAGCAGGACCTCGACAGGAGGGGCATATGGCTACACCTTC,CASRTSTGGAYGYTF
TRBJ2-2,many,TRBV5-1,.,TGCGCCAGCAGCTTGGGCAGGGCTCTTAACGGGGAGCTGTTTTTT,CASSLGRALNGELFF
TRBJ2-2,few,TRBV12-3/TRBV12-4,TRBD2,TGTGCCAGCAGTCCGGGACTAGGACACACCGGGGAGCTGTTTTTT,CASSPGLGHTGELFF
TRBJ2-4,few,TRBV28,.,TGTGCCAGCAGTACAGGACAGCCGTTAGCCAAAAACATTCAGTACTTC,CASSTGQPLAKNIQYF
TRBJ2-7,many,TRBV2,TRBD2,TGTGCCAGCACTCGGGATCTAGCGGATACCTACGAGCAGTACTTC,CASTRDLADTYEQYF
TRBJ1-2,many,TRBV5-6,.,TGTGCCAGCAGCTTACGCAGGGGAGAGTATGGCTACACCTTC,CASSLRRGEYGYTF
TRBJ2-7,many,TRBV4-1,TRBD1,TGCGCCAGCAGCCAAAACCGGGACAGCTACTACGAGCAGTACTTC,CASSQNRDSYYEQYF
TRBJ2-7,many,TRBV27,.,TGTGCCAGCAGTCCCCTTGGAGGGGGGTCCTACGAGCAGTACTTC,CASSPLGGGSYEQYF